This T cell receptor (beta chain) is drawn from a study of blood T cell repertoires in COVID-19 (dated by TCRdb to 2020 to 2022). Some background on the complete study: The collaborator samples originated in the United States, Italy and Spain and spanned the acute and convalescent phases of COVID-19. The material from the prospective study consisted of cDNA or gDNA derived from T cells, B-cell-depleted T cells, or PBMCs. Deeply sampled blood TCRbeta repertoires from subjects exposed to, actively infected with, or recovered from COVID-19 were included in the dataset. A freely available public database, intended as a resource for researchers studying the immune response to SARS-CoV-2, is where the repertoires were released. Samples came from the ongoing ImmuneRACE study (first 160 participants) plus 1,254 subjects from 6 global collaborators. Sample metadata almost always included a de-identified subject ID, COVID-19 status, age in years and sex. Where available, HLA class I and class II types were obtained from metadata supplied by the sample provider rather than from assay-based typing.

The immunoSEQ Assay, a bias-controlled multiplex PCR, was used to amplify TCRbeta CDR3 regions from genomic DNA. Under the source paper's analysis protocol: The number of nucleated cells in each sample was estimated by amplification of reference gene primers within the assay. Sequence reads were collapsed and filtered to measure the absolute abundance of every unique TCRbeta CDR3 rearrangement. Productive Simpson clonality was computed per sample as the square root of Simpson's diversity index over productive rearrangements. This is the immuneACCESS table as TCRdb keeps it, with only in-frame sequences that have V and J called. A part of the clones is gone; compared with another copy, unresolved V genes explain less than half, and the rest is unexplained. D and trimming come from the DNA, and the V and J calls and clone size come from that table. Across this sample there are 29,000 or so clones, with 85% to 90% seen only once. Together, the top ten hold 10% of the sample.

Findings and caveats that apply to the study as a whole: Clinical and demographic metadata were provided uncurated, with the amount varying by source and participant.

As for this clone: Its binding antigen is unknown. Base qualities are not at hand, and no much larger clone is one base apart.

The germline V and J ends show losses of 6 bases and 5 bases respectively, and no gene match explains 6 bases of the junction. The CDR3, from cysteine to phenylalanine, totals 14 residues. Only CDR3 DNA remains: 42 bases, in frame from the first base. The germline V gene encodes CDR1 SEHNR and CDR2 FQNEAQ (reference sequence). Collaborating institutions collected whole blood in K2EDTA tubes following their own protocols. For TCRbeta analysis, collaborators shipped samples as frozen whole blood, isolated PBMCs, or DNA extracted from either of those sample types. The rearrangement combines TRBV7-9 with TRBJ1-4, and TRBD1 matches 7 of the central bases. The sequence was obtained from a man in his sixties with acute or convalescent COVID-19. Sequencing input: peripheral blood. CDR3 region: CASSLGTANEKLFF. The DNA is as follows: TGTGCCAGCAGTCTCGGGACAGCCAATGAAAAACTGTTTTTT.